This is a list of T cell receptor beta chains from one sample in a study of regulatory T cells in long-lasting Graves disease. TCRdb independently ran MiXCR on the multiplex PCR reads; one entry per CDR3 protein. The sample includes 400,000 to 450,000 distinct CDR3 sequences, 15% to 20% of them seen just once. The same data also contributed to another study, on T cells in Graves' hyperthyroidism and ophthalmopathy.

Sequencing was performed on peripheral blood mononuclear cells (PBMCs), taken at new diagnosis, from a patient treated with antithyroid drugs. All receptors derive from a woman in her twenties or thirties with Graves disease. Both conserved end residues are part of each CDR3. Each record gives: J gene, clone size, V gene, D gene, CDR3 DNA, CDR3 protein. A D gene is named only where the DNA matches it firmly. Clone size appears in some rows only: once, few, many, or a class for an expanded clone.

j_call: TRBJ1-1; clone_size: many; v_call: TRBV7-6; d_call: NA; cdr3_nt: TGTGCCAGCAGCTTAGGGGGGGTGGGGAACACTGAAGCTTTCTTT; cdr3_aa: CASSLGGVGNTEAFF
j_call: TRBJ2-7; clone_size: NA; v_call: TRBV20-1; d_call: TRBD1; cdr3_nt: TGCAGCGCCGAAACAGGGGCCCCCTACGAGCAGTACTTC; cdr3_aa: CSAETGAPYEQYF
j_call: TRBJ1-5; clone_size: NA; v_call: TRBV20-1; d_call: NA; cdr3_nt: TGCAGTGCCCTAAGCCAGGGGCTCCAGCCCCAGCATTTT; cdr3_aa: CSALSQGLQPQHF
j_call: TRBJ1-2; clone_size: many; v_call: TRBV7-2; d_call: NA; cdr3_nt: TGTGCCAGCAAGGGCTCAGGGAGCTATGGCTACACCTTC; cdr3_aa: CASKGSGSYGYTF
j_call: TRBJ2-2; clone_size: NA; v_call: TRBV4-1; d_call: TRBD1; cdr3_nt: TGCGCCAGCAGCCATGGGATCCAGGGGGCAGCGAACACCGGGGAGCTGTTTTTT; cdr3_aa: CASSHGIQGAANTGELFF
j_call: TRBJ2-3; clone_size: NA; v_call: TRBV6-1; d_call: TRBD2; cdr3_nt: TGTGCCAGCAGTCCCATAGCGGGAGGGCCGGGCACAGATACGCAGTATTTT; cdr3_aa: CASSPIAGGPGTDTQYF
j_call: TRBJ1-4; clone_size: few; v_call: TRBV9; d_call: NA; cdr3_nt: TGTGCCAGCAGCCCGAGCGGGGCGGAAAAACTGTTTTTT; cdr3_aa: CASSPSGAEKLFF
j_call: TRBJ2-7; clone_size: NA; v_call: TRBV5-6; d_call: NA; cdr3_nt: TGTGCCAGCAGCTTGGGGATATCCCCAAACTACGAGCAGTACTTC; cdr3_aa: CASSLGISPNYEQYF
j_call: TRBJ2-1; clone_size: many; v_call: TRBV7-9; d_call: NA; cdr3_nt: TGTGCCAGCAGCTTAGGGGCCCTCCACAATGAGCAGTTCTTC; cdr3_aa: CASSLGALHNEQFF
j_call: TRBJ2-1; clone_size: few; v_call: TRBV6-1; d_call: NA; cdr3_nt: TGTGCCAGCAGTATAGTATCGAGCTCCTACAATGAGCAGTTCTTC; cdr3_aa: CASSIVSSSYNEQFF
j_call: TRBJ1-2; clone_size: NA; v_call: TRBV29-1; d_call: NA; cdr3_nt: TGCAGCGTTGGCAGGCGCGATGGCTACACCTTC; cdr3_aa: CSVGRRDGYTF
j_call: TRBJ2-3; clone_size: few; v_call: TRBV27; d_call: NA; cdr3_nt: TGTGCCAGCAGTTTATTCTTTATGTACCGAGATACGCAGTATTTT; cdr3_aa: CASSLFFMYRDTQYF
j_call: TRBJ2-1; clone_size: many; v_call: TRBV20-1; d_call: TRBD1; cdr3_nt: TGCAGTGCTTACAAAACCGGGACAGGGTTTAACAATGAGCAGTTCTTC; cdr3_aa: CSAYKTGTGFNNEQFF
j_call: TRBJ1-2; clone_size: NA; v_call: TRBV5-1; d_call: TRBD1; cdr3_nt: TGCGCCAGCAGCATCCTCGGACAGGGTAACTATGGCTACACCTTC; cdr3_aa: CASSILGQGNYGYTF
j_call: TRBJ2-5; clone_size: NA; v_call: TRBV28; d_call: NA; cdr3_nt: TGTGCCAGCAGTCCCCCTGGACAAGGGACCCAGTACTTC; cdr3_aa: CASSPPGQGTQYF
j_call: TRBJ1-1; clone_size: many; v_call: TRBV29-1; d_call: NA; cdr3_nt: TGCAGCGTCCAGTTAGACACTGAAAGCACTGAAGCTTTCTTT; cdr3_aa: CSVQLDTESTEAFF